This T cell receptor beta chain was observed in a study of cytomegalovirus exposure and HLA in healthy donors. Study-wide results and caveats: Through in vitro validation, three CMV-associated chains were shown to be specific for CMV antigens.

60 Vbeta and 13 Jbeta primers were used in PCR. Clones were sequenced by immunoSEQ multiplex PCR, and TCRdb holds only the in-frame ones, with some missing. This table holds around 200,000 clones, over 60% found once. To note about this clone: Its cognate antigen is unknown.

The CDR3 has 15 residues. Germline trimming cut 8 bases from V and 8 bases from J; bases unmatched to any gene: 8. In germline, CDR1 is SGHTA, CDR2 FQGNSA. The sequence was obtained from a man in his late teens or twenties in good health and CMV-seronegative. The chain combines TRBV7-2 with TRBJ2-2; 13 bases agree with TRBD2. Sequencing was carried out using PBMCs. CDR3 region: CASAQGLAGLGELFF. DNA for the CDR3: TGTGCCAGCGCGCAGGGACTAGCGGGGTTGGGGGAGCTGTTTTTT.